Below, 27 T cell receptor beta chains from the same sample are listed, as sequenced in a study of OX40 agonist ivuxolimab in advanced cancers. TCRdb's table, derived via immunoSEQ multiplex PCR, lists solely in-frame clones and lacks some. There are 84,000 or so clones in the sample; over 75% occur only once, and more than 0.25% lies in the top ten. Sequences were derived from CD4+ or CD8+ T cells sorted from blood, sampled in a trial of the OX40 agonist ivuxolimab. Receptor source: an adult with an advanced solid tumor such as melanoma, head and neck, liver or kidney cancer.

The chain uses TRBV10-3 and TRBJ1-4, with D perhaps TRBD1 (6 bases). Germline CDR1 reads ENHRY; CDR2 reads SYGVKD. Trimming left V 4 bases short and J 2 bases short, with 11 bases between. CDR3 length: 15 residues. Here the CDR3 DNA reads TGTGCCATCAGTGTCGGGGGGCCCACTAATGAAAAACTGTTTTTT. As protein: CAISVGGPTNEKLFF.

In DNA form, the CDR3 reads TGTGCCATCACCGCGACAGGGTTGGGCACTGAAGCTTTCTTT. Amino acid sequence: CAITATGLGTEAFF. V is TRBV10-3 and J is TRBJ1-1, with 7 bases aligning to TRBD1. Germline-derived CDR1 and CDR2 are ENHRY and SYGVKD. The CDR3 sequence is 14 residues long. The ends lost 7 bases at V and 4 bases at J; junction bases unmatched: 9.

The chain combines TRBV10-2 with TRBJ1-1; D gene ambiguous. The CDR3 length is 16 residues. V was clipped by 7 bases and J by 4 bases, with 22 bases between them. Germline V gene sequence: CDR1 WSHSY, CDR2 SAAADI. CDR3 sequence reads: CASMRKGSAALTEAFF. The CDR3 DNA sequence: TGCGCCAGCATGAGGAAGGGATCGGCAGCACTCACTGAAGCTTTCTTT.

This clone came up a few times. The V and J genes are TRBV2 and TRBJ1-5, with 10 bases identical to TRBD1. V lost 9 bases to trimming and J lost 6 bases; unmatched junction nucleotides: 5. The CDR3 contains 13 residues. Germline CDR1 reads SNHLY; CDR2 reads FYNNEI. The CDR3 protein is CASERTGGQPQHF. The CDR3 DNA reads as TGTGCCAGTGAGAGGACAGGGGGTCAGCCCCAGCATTTT.

This clone has more than one count but fewer than ten. The chain is built from TRBV7-9 and TRBJ2-7; 7 nucleotides match TRBD2. V shed 8 bases, J shed 0 bases, and the junction held 7 bases outside the gene matches. CDR1 is SEHNR and CDR2 is FQNEAQ in the germline V gene (reference sequence). The CDR3 covers 14 residues. Written as DNA, the CDR3 is TGTGCCAGCCACACTGCTAGCGGCTCCTACGAGCAGTACTTC. Translation: CASHTASGSYEQYF. The whole variable domain, remainder taken from reference TRBV7-9 and TRBJ2-7, is DTGVSQNPRHKITKRGQNVTFRCDPISEHNRLYWYRQTLGQGPEFLTYFQNEAQLEKSRLLSDRFSAERPKGSFSTLEIQRTEQGDSAMYLCASHTASGSYEQYFGPGTRLTVT.

J is TRBJ2-5 and V is TRBV5-4; 7 positions agree with TRBD2. Germline V gene lookup returns CDR1 SGHNT and CDR2 YYREEE (reference sequence). The ends lost 1 base at V and 4 bases at J; junction bases unmatched: 7. CDR3 length equals 15 residues. CDR3 sequence: CASSLSSGVLETQYF. The CDR3 nucleotides read TGTGCCAGCAGCTTGTCCAGCGGGGTACTAGAGACCCAGTACTTC.

This clone was detected only a few times. The chain links TRBV6-6 to TRBJ2-2; D is perhaps TRBD1 (6 bases). Between the trimmed V and J ends, which lost 6 bases and 3 bases, there was a span of 17 bases. Germline V gene sequence: CDR1 MNHNY, CDR2 SVGAGI (reference sequence). CDR3 size: 16 residues. The CDR3 spells CASSANVAGDTGELFF. Written as DNA, the CDR3 is TGTGCCAGCAGCGCAAACGTCGCAGGGGACACCGGGGAGCTGTTTTTT.

This clone was observed a handful of times. V usage is TRBV5-1 and J usage is TRBJ1-1, with TRBD1 matching over 8 bases. The CDR3 contains 13 residues. Germline assignment: CDR1 SGHRS and CDR2 YFSETQ. V was clipped by 4 bases and J by 5 bases; unmatched bases: 4. The CDR3 DNA is TGCGCCAGCAGCCGGACAGGGCTGACTGAAGCTTTCTTT. Protein sequence: CASSRTGLTEAFF.

This sequence joins TRBV5-1 and TRBJ2-1, with D unresolved. V was clipped by 0 bases and J by 0 bases, with 7 bases between them. The CDR3 runs 15 residues. Germline CDR1 SGHRS, CDR2 YFSETQ. This CDR3 reads CASSLVASSYNEQFF. In DNA, the CDR3 is TGCGCCAGCAGCTTGGTGGCTAGCTCCTACAATGAGCAGTTCTTC.

The chain joins TRBV19 to TRBJ2-7; the match to TRBD1 covers 9 bases. From germline, CDR1 is LNHDA and CDR2 SQIVND (reference sequence). This CDR3 has 14 residues. With 7 bases clipped from V and 2 bases from J, the junction kept 6 bases outside the gene matches. The CDR3 here is CASTPGQGAYEQYF. DNA of the CDR3: TGTGCCAGTACCCCGGGACAGGGCGCCTACGAGCAGTACTTC. Drawing the rest from reference TRBV19 and TRBJ2-7, the complete variable domain is DGGITQSPKYLFRKEGQNVTLSCEQNLNHDAMYWYRQDPGQGLRLIYYSQIVNDFQKGDIAEGYSVSREKKESFPLTVTSAQKNPTAFYLCASTPGQGAYEQYFGPGTRLTVT.

The chain recombines TRBV10-3 with TRBJ1-2; D not certain. The ends were cut back, 6 bases at V and 6 bases at J, with 8 bases in the middle. In germline, CDR1 is ENHRY, CDR2 SYGVKD. This CDR3 has 11 residues. DNA of the CDR3: TGTGCCATCAGGTATTGGGATGGCTACACCTTC. Its translation is CAIRYWDGYTF.

J is TRBJ1-4 and V is TRBV18; no clear D gene. The CDR3 runs to 13 residues. Per germline, CDR1 KGHSH and CDR2 LQKENI. Deletions cut 4 bases from V and 8 bases from J, with 11 bases between. In DNA form, the CDR3 reads TGTGCCAGCTCACTTTACTCTGGGGAAAAACTGTTTTTT. Translated: CASSLYSGEKLFF.

This clone is a singleton in its sample. The V gene is TRBV7-9, the J gene TRBJ2-7; possibly TRBD1 for D (6 bases). Germline V gene sequence: CDR1 SEHNR, CDR2 FQNEAQ (reference sequence). The CDR3 spans 14 residues. Trimming shortened V by 5 bases and J by 2 bases, and 13 bases separated the two germline ends. CDR3 in amino acids: CASSQSTGPYEQYF. CDR3 nucleotides: TGTGCCAGCAGCCAATCGACAGGACCCTACGAGCAGTACTTC.

The genes are TRBV5-4 and TRBJ1-1; D remains ambiguous. The length of the CDR3 is 14 residues. V lost 2 bases and J lost 3, with 11 bases in between. From germline, CDR1 is SGHNT and CDR2 YYREEE (reference sequence). Here the CDR3 reads CASSFFGLYTEAFF. The DNA of the CDR3 is TGTGCCAGCAGCTTCTTCGGGTTGTACACTGAAGCTTTCTTT.

V gene TRBV5-1 combines with J gene TRBJ2-1, with TRBD2 matching over 9 bases. The V gene's germline CDR1 is SGHRS and CDR2 YFSETQ. The CDR3 sequence is 16 residues long. Unmatched junction bases numbered 13, after V lost 4 bases and J lost 8 bases. The CDR3 spells CASSPLGSGGPHEQFF. The CDR3 DNA is TGCGCCAGCAGCCCCCTTGGAAGCGGGGGGCCCCATGAGCAGTTCTTC.

The J gene is TRBJ1-1, the V gene TRBV10-3; no firm D call. V was clipped by 0 bases and J by 7 bases, with 6 bases between them. The germline V gene has CDR1 ENHRY and CDR2 SYGVKD. This CDR3 contains 12 residues. CDR3 in amino acids: CAISESFREAFF. The CDR3 DNA reads TGTGCCATCAGTGAGTCGTTCCGTGAAGCTTTCTTT.

This clone was seen a single time. DNA of the CDR3: TGTGCCAGCAGTGAGAGGACAGGGCTCACCGGGGAGCTGTTTTTT. Translating gives CASSERTGLTGELFF. V is TRBV25-1 and J is TRBJ2-2, with TRBD1 matching over 8 bases. The V gene's germline CDR1 is MGHDK and CDR2 SYGVNS. The V segment lost 3 bases and the J segment 4 bases; nucleotides outside the gene matches: 4. CDR3 length: 15 residues. Supplemented by reference TRBV25-1 and TRBJ2-2, the full variable domain reads EADIYQTPRYLVIGTGKKITLECSQTMGHDKMYWYQQDPGMELHLIHYSYGVNSTEKGDLSSESTVSRIRTEHFPLTLESARPSHTSQYLCASSERTGLTGELFFGEGSRLTVL.

The CDR3 DNA reads as TGTGCCAGTAGTATGGCAGGGGGCACTGAAGCTTTCTTT. It yields the protein CASSMAGGTEAFF. The genes are TRBV19 and TRBJ1-1, with 7 bases matching TRBD1. This CDR3 spans 13 amino acids. The V gene's germline CDR1 is LNHDA and CDR2 SQIVND (reference sequence). J was trimmed by 4 bases and V by 3 bases; bases with no gene match: 2.

The chain joins TRBV27 to TRBJ1-2, with D perhaps TRBD1 (6 bases). CDR1 and CDR2 from the germline V gene are MNHEY and SMNVEV (reference sequence). V was clipped by 3 bases and J by 4 bases, with 12 bases between them. This CDR3 has 14 residues. The CDR3 DNA is TGTGCCAGCAGTTTCGACAGGAGCAGCTATGGCTACACCTTC. Translating gives CASSFDRSSYGYTF.

The chain's CDR3 is CASSQDRGGYKLFF. The CDR3 region has the DNA TGTGCCAGCAGCCAAGACAGGGGCGGATACAAACTGTTTTTT. The chain uses TRBV14 and TRBJ1-4, with a tentative D call TRBD1 (6 bases). The CDR3 runs to 14 residues. Trimming pared 0 bases from V and 11 bases from J, leaving 13 bases between. Germline V CDR1 and CDR2: SGHDN, FVKESK. The full variable domain, its missing parts supplied by reference TRBV14 and TRBJ1-4, is EAGVTQFPSHSVIEKGQTVTLRCDPISGHDNLYWYRRVMGKEIKFLLHFVKESKQDESGMPNNRFLAERTGGTYSTLKVQPAELEDSGVYFCASSQDRGGYKLFFGSGTQLSVL.

The chain joins TRBV5-4 to TRBJ1-2; D possibly corresponds to TRBD1 (5 bases). This CDR3 is built from 13 residues. Germline V gene data show CDR1 as SGHNT and CDR2 as YYREEE (reference sequence). Trimming took off 1 base at V and 4 bases at J, with 8 bases between the two ends. CDR3 coding DNA: TGTGCCAGCAGCTTGTATGGGGGCTATGGCTACACCTTC. Its protein is CASSLYGGYGYTF.

CDR3 sequence: CASSLAQNEAFF. For the CDR3, the DNA is TGTGCCAGCAGCTTAGCGCAAAATGAAGCTTTCTTT. This chain uses TRBV7-2 with TRBJ1-1; D ambiguous. The CDR3 has 12 residues. V lost 0 bases, J lost 7 bases, and 6 bases lay in between. From germline, CDR1 is SGHTA and CDR2 FQGNSA.

This chain joins TRBV11-2 and TRBJ2-2; unclear D gene. V lost 0 bases and J lost 7, with 3 bases in between. The germline V gene encodes CDR1 SGHAT and CDR2 FQNNGV. This CDR3 has 12 residues. CDR3 DNA: TGTGCCAGCAGCTTAGAAAGCGGGGAGCTGTTTTTT. It translates to CASSLESGELFF.

This chain uses TRBV5-5 with TRBJ1-4; possibly TRBD1 for D (6 bases). Germline CDR1 SGHKS, CDR2 YYEKEE (reference sequence). With 0 bases removed from V and 8 bases from J, the gap between germline ends came to 14 bases. The CDR3 sequence is 15 residues long. The CDR3 loop is CASSLDGRGNEKLFF. The DNA for the CDR3 is TGTGCCAGCAGCTTGGATGGCAGGGGAAACGAAAAACTGTTTTTT.

The rearrangement joins TRBV12-2 to TRBJ2-7. TRBV12-2 is a documented pseudogene. The CDR3 extends over 13 amino acids. CDR3 DNA: TGTGCAAGTCGCTTCGTTGATTCCTACGAGCAGTACTTC. Translated: CASRFVDSYEQYF.

This chain uses TRBV5-6 with TRBJ1-2; D is perhaps TRBD1 (5 bases). This CDR3 has 11 residues. Per germline, CDR1 SGHDT and CDR2 YYEEEE. V was trimmed by 1 base and J by 13 bases, leaving 11 bases between them. CDR3: CASSLRAGSTF. CDR3 sequence (DNA): TGTGCCAGCAGCTTGCGGGCAGGGTCCACCTTC.

The rearrangement links TRBV28 to TRBJ1-2; D gene unclear. This CDR3 region has 14 residues. Per germline, CDR1 MDHEN and CDR2 SYDVKM. The V gene lost 2 bases and the J gene lost 1 base, with 8 bases spanning the gap. This CDR3 reads CASSLMSFNYGYTF. CDR3 sequence (DNA): TGTGCCAGCAGTTTAATGTCTTTTAACTATGGCTACACCTTC.